This TCR beta chain was captured in a study of cytomegalovirus exposure and HLA in healthy donors. Germline V gene data show CDR1 as LGHNA and CDR2 as YSLEER. Trimming took 0 bases from V and 7 from J; bases not matched to a gene: 9. This CDR3 comprises 16 residues. Study-wide results and limits: In vitro, a few CMV-associated chains proved specific for CMV antigens. A later analysis found first-cohort TCR clusters tended to co-occur in the 90 to 150 validation repertoires. Cytomegalovirus association was listed for 150 to 200 TCR beta chains.

Produced via immunoSEQ multiplex PCR; TCRdb's table is partial and in-frame only. The sample carries over 100,000 clones, 70% to 90% recorded once. This clone was seen a few times. Its antigen is currently unknown. The sample taken for sequencing was PBMCs. The clonotype originates from a woman aged 18-35 years in good health and CMV-seropositive. The gene calls are TRBV4-3 and TRBJ2-3, with 8 bases identical to TRBD2. CDR3: CASSQEWAGGKNTQYF. CDR3 nucleotides: TGCGCCAGCAGCCAAGAATGGGCGGGGGGTAAGAATACGCAGTATTTT.